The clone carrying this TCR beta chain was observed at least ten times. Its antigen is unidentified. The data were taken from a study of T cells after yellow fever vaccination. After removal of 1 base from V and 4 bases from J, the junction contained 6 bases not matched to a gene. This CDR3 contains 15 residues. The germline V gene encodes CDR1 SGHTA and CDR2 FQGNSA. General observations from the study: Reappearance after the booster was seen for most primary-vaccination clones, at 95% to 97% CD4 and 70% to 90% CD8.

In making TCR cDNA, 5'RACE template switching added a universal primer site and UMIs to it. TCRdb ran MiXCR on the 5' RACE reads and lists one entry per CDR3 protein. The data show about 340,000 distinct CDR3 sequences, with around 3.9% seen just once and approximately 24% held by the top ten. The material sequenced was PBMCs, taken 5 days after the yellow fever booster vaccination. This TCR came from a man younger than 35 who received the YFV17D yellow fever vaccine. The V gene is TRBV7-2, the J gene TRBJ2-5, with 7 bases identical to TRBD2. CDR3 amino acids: CASSLGMGGRETQYF. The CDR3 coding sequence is TGTGCCAGCAGCTTAGGGATGGGCGGGAGAGAGACCCAGTACTTC.